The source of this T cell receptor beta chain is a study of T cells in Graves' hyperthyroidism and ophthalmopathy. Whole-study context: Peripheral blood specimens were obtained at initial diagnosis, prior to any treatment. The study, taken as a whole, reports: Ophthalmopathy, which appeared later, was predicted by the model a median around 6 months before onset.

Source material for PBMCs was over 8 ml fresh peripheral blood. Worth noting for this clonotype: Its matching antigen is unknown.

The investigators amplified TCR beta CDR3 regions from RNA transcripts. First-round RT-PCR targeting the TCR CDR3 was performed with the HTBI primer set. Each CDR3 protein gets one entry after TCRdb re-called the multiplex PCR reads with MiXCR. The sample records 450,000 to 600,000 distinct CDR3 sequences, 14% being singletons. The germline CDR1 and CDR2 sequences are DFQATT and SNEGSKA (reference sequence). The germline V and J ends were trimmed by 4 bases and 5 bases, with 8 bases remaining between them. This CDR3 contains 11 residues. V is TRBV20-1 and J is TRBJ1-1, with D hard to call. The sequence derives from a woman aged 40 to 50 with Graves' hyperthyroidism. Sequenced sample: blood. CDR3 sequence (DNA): TGCAGTGCTACGCGGATAACTGAAGCTTTCTTT. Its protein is CSATRITEAFF.